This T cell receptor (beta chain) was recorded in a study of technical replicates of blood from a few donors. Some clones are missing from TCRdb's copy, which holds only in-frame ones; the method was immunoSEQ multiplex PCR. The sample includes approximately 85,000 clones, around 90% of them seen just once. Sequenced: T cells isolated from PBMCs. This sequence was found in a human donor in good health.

Here the CDR3 DNA reads TGTGCCAGCAGCTTCCCATCAGGGGTGGGAAACACCATATATTTT. Encoded protein: CASSFPSGVGNTIYF. V gene TRBV7-9 combines with J gene TRBJ1-3; D is possibly TRBD1 (6 bases). V gave up 3 bases and J gave up 4 bases, with 13 bases separating them. Germline V gene data show CDR1 as SEHNR and CDR2 as FQNEAQ (reference sequence). The CDR3 has 15 amino acids.